The present T cell receptor beta chain was sequenced within a study of human T cells and chemical hapten exposure. In the study overall: TCR yields per sample varied, mainly owing to small pooled library volume differences.

V shed 6 bases and J shed 0 bases, with 15 bases lying between them. Germline V lookup: CDR1 DFQATT, CDR2 SNEGSKA (reference sequence). This CDR3 contains 15 residues. A few counts support this clonotype. Time point denoted: patch test 1, 2 weeks after DPC sensitization. Treatment indicated: therapeutic diphenylcyclopropenone sensitization with weekly scalp DPC. Blood collection happened ahead of applying each patch test. TCRdb itself ran the RACE reads through MiXCR, one entry per CDR3 protein. The sample records 100,000 to 150,000 distinct CDR3 sequences, roughly 13% being singletons. The receptor was derived from a man younger than 35 with alopecia areata. Some clones in this sample may be carry-over from other donors' samples. This chain joins TRBV20-1 and TRBJ2-4; D remains unclear. The sequences come from whole blood, collected in connection with sensitization to the hapten diphenylcyclopropenone (DPC). CDR3 sequence: CSAEDVSLAKNIQYF. DNA of the CDR3: TGCAGTGCCGAGGACGTATCCTTAGCCAAAAACATTCAGTACTTC.